Following are 18 T cell receptor beta chains from one sample sequenced in a study of cytomegalovirus exposure and HLA in healthy donors (dated by TCRdb to 2016 to 2017). Library creation used the immunoSEQ multiplex PCR assay. For the multiplex PCR, a mixture combining 60 forward primers for TCR Vbeta segments and 13 reverse primers for TCR Jbeta segments was used. TCRdb's version of the immuneACCESS table is confined to in-frame rearrangements and falls short of the full clone set. An unresolved V gene accounts for under half of the shortfall where checked; the remainder is of unknown origin. This sample's table contains around 39,000 clones. The top ten clonotypes cover over 3.5% of the sample. The material sequenced was PBMCs. The source is a male donor in good health and CMV-seronegative.

In DNA form, the CDR3 reads TGTGCTAGTGGTTTGGAAGGGGGGAGGGCGAACACTGAAGCTTTCTTT. The encoded protein is CASGLEGGRANTEAFF. The chain couples TRBV12-5 to TRBJ1-1, with D possibly TRBD1 on 6 matching bases. V was shortened by 1 base and J by 1 base, with 13 bases between the two germline ends. CDR1 and CDR2 (germline): LGHNT, FRNRAP. CDR3 length equals 16 residues.

The V gene is TRBV5-4, the J gene TRBJ1-1; D is unclear. Germline V gene sequence: CDR1 SGHNT, CDR2 YYREEE (reference sequence). The CDR3 has 16 residues. Trimming left V 4 bases short and J 3 bases short, with 19 bases between. The CDR3 DNA reads TGTGCCAGCAGCGCATTCCCAGCGCGCGTGCACACTGAAGCTTTCTTT. Residues: CASSAFPARVHTEAFF. Full variable domain (outside the CDR3, taken from reference TRBV5-4 and TRBJ1-1): ETGVTQSPTHLIKTRGQQVTLRCSSQSGHNTVSWYQQALGQGPQFIFQYYREEENGRGNFPPRFSGLQFPNYSSELNVNALELDDSALYLCASSAFPARVHTEAFFGQGTRLTVV.

The chain combines TRBV15 with TRBJ2-5; TRBD1 aligns across 7 bases. Losses at the gene ends were 0 bases for V and 4 bases for J; bases not matched to a gene: 8. The CDR3 runs to 16 residues. From germline, CDR1 is LNHNV and CDR2 YYDKDF (reference sequence). CDR3: CATSRDPGQDGETQYF. The CDR3 DNA reads as TGTGCCACCAGCAGAGATCCAGGACAGGACGGAGAGACCCAGTACTTC.

The gene calls are TRBV5-5 and TRBJ1-5; D call uncertain. V was shortened by 0 bases and J by 8 bases, with 12 bases between the two germline ends. Germline lookup yields CDR1 SGHKS and CDR2 YYEKEE (reference sequence). The CDR3 covers 14 residues. CDR3 DNA sequence: TGTGCCAGCAGCTTGGCCCTGGGCGGGGAGCCCCAGCATTTT. It yields the protein CASSLALGGEPQHF.

CDR3 coding DNA: TGTGCCAGCAGCTTAGGGTGGGGGGATGAGCAGTTCTTC. Translation: CASSLGWGDEQFF. The chain carries TRBV7-9 and TRBJ2-1, with a weak D call TRBD2 (6 bases). The CDR3 spans 13 residues. Germline V gives CDR1 SEHNR, CDR2 FQNEAQ (reference sequence). V was trimmed by 1 base and J by 8 bases, leaving 9 bases between them.

The chain employs TRBV5-5 and TRBJ2-5; 7 bases line up with TRBD1. Germline assignment: CDR1 SGHKS and CDR2 YYEKEE (reference sequence). The CDR3 contains 14 residues. The V and J ends lost 3 bases and 3 bases, in that order; junction bases with no gene match: 5. CDR3 sequence reads: CASSSYTGEETQYF. CDR3 nucleotides: TGTGCCAGCAGCTCATATACAGGGGAAGAGACCCAGTACTTC.

The chain combines TRBV4-1 with TRBJ1-4, with 9 nucleotides matching TRBD1. This CDR3 is 21 amino acids long. After removal of 4 bases from V and 0 bases from J, the junction contained 18 bases not matched to a gene. CDR1 and CDR2 from the germline V gene are MGHRA and YSYEKL. In nucleotides, the CDR3 is TGCGCCAGCAGCCCCGCGCCCCCGAGGGGACAGGGATATACAACTAATGAAAAACTGTTTTTT. Its translation is CASSPAPPRGQGYTTNEKLFF.

This rearrangement joins TRBV27 to TRBJ1-2; D not resolved. Per the germline V gene, CDR1 is MNHEY and CDR2 is SMNVEV (reference sequence). The V gene lost 3 bases and the J gene lost 0 bases, with 11 bases spanning the gap. CDR3 length: 15 residues. CDR3 region: CASSLQALPNYGYTF. In DNA, the CDR3 is TGTGCCAGCAGTTTGCAGGCCCTGCCTAACTATGGCTACACCTTC.

The genes are TRBV11-2 and TRBJ2-5, with 11 bases identical to TRBD2. The CDR3 covers 16 residues. Germline-derived CDR1 and CDR2 are SGHAT and FQNNGV. The trim removed 1 base at V and 5 bases at J, leaving 6 bases unmatched. In nucleotides, the CDR3 is TGTGCCAGCAGCTTAGTTAGCTTAGCGGGGGGGGAGACCCAGTACTTC. It specifies CASSLVSLAGGETQYF. The complete variable domain, with remaining parts taken from reference TRBV11-2 and TRBJ2-5, reads EAGVAQSPRYKIIEKRQSVAFWCNPISGHATLYWYQQILGQGPKLLIQFQNNGVVDDSQLPKDRFSAERLKGVDSTLKIQPAKLEDSAVYLCASSLVSLAGGETQYFGPGTRLLVL.

The chain uses TRBV2 and TRBJ2-7, with unresolved D. The CDR3 is 12 residues long. Looked up from germline, CDR1 is SNHLY and CDR2 is FYNNEI. Trimming left V 7 bases short and J 2 bases short, with 9 bases between. CDR3 coding DNA: TGTGCCAGCACCCCAGATGCCTACGAGCAGTACTTC. Translation gives CASTPDAYEQYF.

V gene TRBV28 combines with J gene TRBJ1-3; D possibly corresponds to TRBD1 (6 bases). V shed 4 bases and J shed 4 bases, with 26 bases lying between them. The CDR3 has 19 amino acids. In germline, CDR1 is MDHEN, CDR2 SYDVKM. The CDR3 DNA sequence: TGTGCCAGCAGTTCGGATTGGTTGGGAGGGGGAGAAGCCGGAAACACCATATATTTT. Translated: CASSSDWLGGGEAGNTIYF.

This chain uses TRBV5-4 with TRBJ1-5, with D unresolved. The CDR3 spans 15 residues. V was clipped by 4 bases and J by 3 bases, with 14 bases between them. Germline values: CDR1 SGHNT, CDR2 YYREEE (reference sequence). The CDR3 here is CASSGSRENNQPQHF. The CDR3 nucleotides read TGTGCCAGCAGCGGCTCTCGGGAAAACAATCAGCCCCAGCATTTT.

The chain couples TRBV9 to TRBJ1-4, with TRBD1 matching 9 bases. CDR1 is SGDLS and CDR2 is YYNGEE in the germline V gene. V shed 0 bases, J shed 9 bases, and the junction held 6 bases outside the gene matches. The CDR3 spans 15 residues. The CDR3 region is CASSVEGTGRKKLFF. The CDR3 DNA reads as TGTGCCAGCAGCGTAGAGGGGACAGGGAGGAAAAAACTGTTTTTT. The entire variable domain, with the rest obtained from reference TRBV9 and TRBJ1-4, is as follows: DSGVTQTPKHLITATGQRVTLRCSPRSGDLSVYWYQQSLDQGLQFLIQYYNGEERAKGNILERFSAQQFPDLHSELNLSSLELGDSALYFCASSVEGTGRKKLFFGSGTQLSVL.

The genes are TRBV9 and TRBJ2-1, with TRBD2 as a possible D gene (6 bases). Germline assignment: CDR1 SGDLS and CDR2 YYNGEE. There are 15 residues in the CDR3. V shed 2 bases and J shed 5 bases, with 14 bases lying between them. The CDR3 sequence is CASSVGSGTDNEQFF. The CDR3 DNA is TGTGCCAGCAGCGTCGGGAGTGGGACCGACAATGAGCAGTTCTTC.

The chain links TRBV15 to TRBJ1-2, with 9 bases aligning to TRBD1. Germline V gives CDR1 LNHNV, CDR2 YYDKDF (reference sequence). The CDR3 contains 14 residues. Trimming at V came to 6 bases and at J to 4 bases, leaving 6 bases not matched to a gene. CDR3 sequence: CATRGTGMGYGYTF. CDR3 nucleotide sequence: TGTGCCACCAGGGGGACAGGGATGGGCTATGGCTACACCTTC.

V usage is TRBV4-1 and J usage is TRBJ1-2; TRBD1 matches 8 bases. The CDR3 contains 14 residues. Looked up from germline, CDR1 is MGHRA and CDR2 is YSYEKL. J gave up 8 bases and V 4 bases, and 9 bases lay outside the gene matches. The CDR3 protein is CASSLDSTGGGYTF. CDR3 bases: TGCGCCAGCAGCCTAGATTCAACAGGGGGAGGCTACACCTTC.

V is TRBV2 and J is TRBJ1-1; 8 nucleotides line up with TRBD1. CDR3 length: 17 amino acids. V trimming: 2 bases; J trimming: 0 bases; junction bases outside the gene matches: 8. Germline CDR1 and CDR2: SNHLY and FYNNEI. Written as DNA, the CDR3 is TGTGCCAGCAGTGAAAGGTTGCGGACAGGGATGAACACTGAAGCTTTCTTT. Amino acids: CASSERLRTGMNTEAFF.

The rearrangement joins TRBV6-5 to TRBJ1-3; TRBD1 aligns across 10 bases. The J segment lost 2 bases and the V segment lost 6 bases, leaving 4 bases of the junction unmatched. This CDR3 has 15 amino acids. CDR1 is MNHEY, CDR2 SVGAGI, per germline. The CDR3 DNA reads TGTGCCAGCAGCCTGGGACAGGGGCCTGGAAACACCATATATTTT. Translated: CASSLGQGPGNTIYF.